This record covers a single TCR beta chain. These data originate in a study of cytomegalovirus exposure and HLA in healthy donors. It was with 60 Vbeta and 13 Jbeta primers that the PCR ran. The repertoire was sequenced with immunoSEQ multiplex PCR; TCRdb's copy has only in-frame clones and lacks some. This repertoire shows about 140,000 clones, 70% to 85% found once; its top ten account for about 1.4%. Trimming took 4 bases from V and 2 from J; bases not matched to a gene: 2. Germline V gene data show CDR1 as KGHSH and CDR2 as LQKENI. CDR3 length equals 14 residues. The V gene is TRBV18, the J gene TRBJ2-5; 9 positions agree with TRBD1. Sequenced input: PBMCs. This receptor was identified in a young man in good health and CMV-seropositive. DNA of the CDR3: TGTGCCAGCTCACTCGACAGGGGGCAAGAGACCCAGTACTTC. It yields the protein CASSLDRGQETQYF.